This T cell receptor (beta chain) was identified during a study of control samples from healthy donors and cancer patients. Profiled with immunoSEQ multiplex PCR; TCRdb holds only in-frame clones, not every one. In the table there are about 120,000 clones, 88% of which are singletons. The sequenced material came from blood. The sequence derives from a woman in her seventies in good health.

The CDR3 nucleotides are TGTGCCAGTAGTACCGACGGGAGCTCCTACAATGAGCAGTTCTTC. Its protein is CASSTDGSSYNEQFF. This sequence joins TRBV19 and TRBJ2-1, with D possibly TRBD2 on 6 matching bases. V dropped 4 bases and J dropped 0 bases, with 10 bases sitting between them. Per germline, CDR1 LNHDA and CDR2 SQIVND (reference sequence). The CDR3 length is 15 residues.